This passage covers 3 T cell receptor beta chains from one sample sequenced in a study of molecular identifiers for immune sequencing clone quantification. TCRdb reprocessed the PCR reads via MiXCR and lists one record per CDR3 protein. Here the sample spans around 480,000 distinct CDR3 sequences, about 25% being singletons. The sample consisted of naive CD8+ T cells from blood, with Jurkat cell RNA spiked in. Subset of the sample: FACS-sorted CD8+CD4-CCR7+CD45RA+ naive T cells. The receptors were gathered from a human donor in good health. Some libraries in this study had Jurkat cell RNA spiked in.

This chain uses TRBV6-5 with TRBJ2-2; possible D gene TRBD1, 6 bases. Trimming took off 4 bases at V and 0 bases at J, with 12 bases between the two ends. Germline V gene data show CDR1 as MNHEY and CDR2 as SVGAGI. CDR3 length equals 16 residues. The CDR3 DNA sequence: TGTGCCAGCAGTTTATGGGACACCGCGAACACCGGGGAGCTGTTTTTT. This translates into CASSLWDTANTGELFF.

V is TRBV7-7 and J is TRBJ2-5; 10 bases align to TRBD1. Trimming took 4 bases from V and 0 from J; bases not matched to a gene: 2. The CDR3 extends over 15 amino acids. The germline V gene has CDR1 SSHAT and CDR2 FNYEAQ (reference sequence). The chain's CDR3 is CASSSGTGDQETQYF. For the CDR3, the DNA is TGTGCCAGCAGCTCCGGGACAGGGGACCAAGAGACCCAGTACTTC.

The gene calls are TRBV12-3 or TRBV12-4 and TRBJ2-5, with a tentative D call TRBD1 (6 bases). V gave up 6 bases and J gave up 0 bases, with 11 bases separating them. The CDR3 is 14 residues long. The CDR3 reads CASSPQGHQETQYF. CDR3 in DNA: TGTGCCAGCAGCCCGCAGGGGCACCAAGAGACCCAGTACTTC.